These 26 T cell receptor beta chains originate from one sample sequenced in a study of T cell clonality in common variable immunodeficiency. The method was immunoSEQ multiplex PCR; TCRdb's version includes in-frame clones alone and lacks a portion of them. The data show 50,000 to 60,000 clones, none appearing only once, with approximately 5.4% held by the ten largest. Sequencing was done on a sample of peripheral blood mononuclear cells. The receptors stem from a person between 18 and 75 years old in good health.

This clone was found many times. The CDR3 is cut off 3 residues early in the read; its end comes from the germline J gene. The rearrangement uses TRBV18 and TRBJ2-3; 8 nucleotides agree with TRBD1. Looked up from germline, CDR1 is KGHSH and CDR2 is LQKENI. V shed 6 bases, J shed 1 base, and the junction held 9 bases outside the gene matches. The CDR3 loop spans 16 amino acids. CDR3 DNA (partial): TGTGCCAGCTCGAGACAGGGGATGATGGGCACAGATACG. This codes for CASSRQGMMGTDT. The entire CDR3 protein reads CASSRQGMMGTDTQYF.

This clone was recorded at least ten times. Read sequence stops 3 residues before the CDR3 end, and the germline J gene provides the missing end. The chain combines TRBV28 with TRBJ1-2, with D possibly being TRBD1 (6 bases). The CDR3 has 14 amino acids. Between the trimmed V and J ends, which lost 5 bases and 7 bases, there was a span of 17 bases. Germline-derived CDR1 and CDR2 are MDHEN and SYDVKM. Here the CDR3 reads CASSPPPGEGGYTF. The part of the CDR3 DNA that was read is TGTGCCAGCAGTCCACCTCCAGGGGAAGGTGGC.

This clone was counted many times. The DNA ends 3 residues before the CDR3 does, and the rest of the CDR3 is filled in from the germline J gene. The chain is built from TRBV5-1 and TRBJ1-1; TRBD1 might be the D (6 bases). V was cut by 3 bases and J by 2 bases, with 17 bases left in between. CDR1 and CDR2 from the germline V gene are SGHRS and YFSETQ. The CDR3 contains 16 residues. The covered CDR3 bases are TGCGCCAGCAGCTCATCGGTCAGGGGTATCAACACTGAA. This codes for CASSSSVRGINTE. The entire CDR3 sequence reads CASSSSVRGINTEAFF.

This clone was seen at least ten times. The missing CDR3 end, 3 residues past where the read stops, is filled in from the germline J gene. The chain joins TRBV6-1 to TRBJ1-2; unclear D gene. Looked up from germline, CDR1 is MNHNS and CDR2 is SASEGT. V was clipped by 2 bases and J by 0 bases, with 10 bases between them. The CDR3 sequence is 15 residues long. CDR3 amino acids: CASSESGDPNYGYTF. The sequenced CDR3 bases are TGTGCCAGCAGTGAATCAGGTGATCCTAACTATGGC.

This clone was found many times. The read stops 3 residues short of the end of the CDR3; the missing end is completed from the germline J gene. The gene calls are TRBV7-9 and TRBJ1-6; 7 positions agree with TRBD1. V trimming: 4 bases; J trimming: 7 bases; junction bases outside the gene matches: 4. Per the germline V gene, CDR1 is SEHNR and CDR2 is FQNEAQ (reference sequence). CDR3 length: 14 amino acids. The part of the CDR3 DNA that was read is TGTGCCAGCAGCTACTCAGGGGGGAATTCACCC. Amino acid sequence: CASSYSGGNSP. The whole CDR3 sequence reads CASSYSGGNSPLHF. The variable domain in full, completed from reference TRBV7-9 and TRBJ1-6, reads DTGVSQNPRHKITKRGQNVTFRCDPISEHNRLYWYRQTLGQGPEFLTYFQNEAQLEKSRLLSDRFSAERPKGSFSTLEIQRTEQGDSAMYLCASSYSGGNSPLHFGNGTRLTVT.

This clone was observed many times. The CDR3 extends 3 residues past the end of the read, so its final part is completed from the germline J gene. The chain employs TRBV19 and TRBJ1-1, with D unresolved. Trimming pared 6 bases from V and 3 bases from J, leaving 14 bases between. Germline lookup yields CDR1 LNHDA and CDR2 SQIVND (reference sequence). CDR3 length: 14 residues. Here the CDR3 reads CASRVAVSDTEAFF. The sequenced CDR3 bases are TGTGCCAGTAGGGTTGCTGTATCGGACACTGAA.

This clone was seen many times. Sequencing ends 3 residues short of the CDR3 end; the germline J gene provides the rest. The chain couples TRBV30 to TRBJ1-5, with unresolved D. With 2 bases removed from V and 3 bases from J, the gap between germline ends came to 5 bases. The CDR3 contains 12 residues. Germline V gene lookup returns CDR1 GTSNPN and CDR2 SVGIG (reference sequence). The CDR3 bases that were read are TGTGCCTGGAGTCAGTACAATCAGCCC. This translates into CAWSQYNQP. The CDR3 in full is CAWSQYNQPQHF.

This clone has a count of ten or more. Coverage ceases 3 residues before the CDR3 finishes, and the germline J gene fills in the end. The rearrangement joins TRBV10-1 to TRBJ1-5; D is unresolved. V was pared by 5 bases and J by 5 bases, with 10 bases between. This CDR3 spans 13 amino acids. Germline loops: CDR1 WNHNN, CDR2 SYGVQD (reference sequence). CDR3 residues: CASSPYRDQPQHF. The part of the CDR3 DNA that was read is TGCGCCAGCAGTCCATACAGAGATCAGCCC.

There are many counts of this clone. The CDR3 sequence: CASSASDRRVYNEQFF. The part of the CDR3 DNA that was read is TGTGCCAGCAGCGCGTCGGACAGGAGGGTTTACAATGAG. This chain joins TRBV6-4 and TRBJ2-1, with D possibly TRBD1 on 7 matching bases. The sequence runs out 3 residues before the end of the CDR3; the remainder is reconstructed from the germline J gene. Germline CDR1 MRHNA, CDR2 SNTAGT. The CDR3 runs 16 residues. The V end was cut by 6 bases, the J end by 4 bases, with 19 bases between.

This clone was found many times. The CDR3 end is not reached by the read, which stops 3 residues before it; the germline J gene fills it in. This chain connects TRBV19 to TRBJ2-1, with 9 positions matching TRBD1. The ends lost 10 bases at V and 6 bases at J; junction bases unmatched: 4. This CDR3 has 12 amino acids. The germline V gene has CDR1 LNHDA and CDR2 SQIVND (reference sequence). Incomplete CDR3 DNA: TGTGCCACTAGACAGGGGGGCAATGAG. Encoded protein: CATRQGGNE. The full CDR3 sequence reads CATRQGGNEQFF.

In this sample, this clone turned up many times. The read comes to an end 3 residues before the CDR3 does, leaving the germline J gene to fill in the end. The chain employs TRBV7-9 and TRBJ2-7; a weak D match, TRBD2 (6 bases). V was pared by 7 bases and J by 2 bases, with 18 bases between. The CDR3 consists of 15 residues. CDR1 is SEHNR and CDR2 is FQNEAQ in the germline V gene (reference sequence). The CDR3 sequence is CASTFGGGPTYEQYF. The sequenced CDR3 bases are TGTGCCAGCACCTTCGGTGGAGGGCCGACCTACGAG.

This clone appeared many times. Sequencing ends 3 residues short of the CDR3 end; the germline J gene provides the rest. This chain uses TRBV14 with TRBJ2-7; D is perhaps TRBD2 (6 bases). V was clipped by 3 bases and J by 2 bases, with 11 bases between them. The CDR3 is 14 amino acids. Germline V lookup: CDR1 SGHDN, CDR2 FVKESK. The CDR3 loop reads CASSQGGGTYEQYF. The covered CDR3 bases are TGTGCCAGCAGCCAGGGGGGTGGTACCTACGAG.

This clone was recorded at least ten times. The sequence runs out 3 residues before the end of the CDR3; the remainder is reconstructed from the germline J gene. The chain couples TRBV29-1 to TRBJ2-7; 14 bases match TRBD2. V was clipped by 6 bases and J by 4 bases; unmatched bases: 8. The CDR3 loop spans 15 amino acids. Germline CDR1 is SQVTM and CDR2 is ANQGSEA. The sequenced CDR3 bases are TGCAGCGTATCCGGGACTAGCGGGAGCTTTTACGAG. This codes for CSVSGTSGSFYE. The entire CDR3 protein reads CSVSGTSGSFYEQYF.

This clone showed up many times. The CDR3 is cut off 3 residues early in the read; its end comes from the germline J gene. V and J are TRBV12-3 or TRBV12-4 and TRBJ2-1; 12 bases agree with TRBD2. V shed 6 bases and J 7 bases; nucleotides not matched to a gene: 7. The CDR3 sequence is 15 residues long. CDR3 bases read: TGTGCCAGCAGGAGACTAGCGGGAGAGAATAATGAG. It is translated as CASRRLAGENNE. The CDR3 in its entirety is CASRRLAGENNEQFF.

This clone showed up many times. The read finishes 3 residues shy of the CDR3 end, and the germline J gene is used to complete it. The V gene is TRBV5-6, the J gene TRBJ2-2; TRBD1 matches at 9 bases. V dropped 3 bases and J dropped 5; count of bases not matched to a gene: 5. The germline V gene encodes CDR1 SGHDT and CDR2 YYEEEE. This CDR3 has 15 amino acids. CDR3 DNA (partial): TGTGCCAGCAGCTCCCGGGACAGGGAGACCGGGGAG. Translated: CASSSRDRETGE. The entire CDR3 is CASSSRDRETGELFF.

A remark on this clone: The read terminates 3 residues ahead of where the CDR3 ends, so the germline J gene completes it. The chain has TRBV5-4 and TRBJ2-7; TRBD2 matches at 11 bases. Trimming cost V 4 bases and J 3 bases; bases outside gene matches: 6. This CDR3 comprises 15 residues. Germline V lookup: CDR1 SGHNT, CDR2 YYREEE (reference sequence). The sequenced part of the CDR3 DNA is TGTGCCAGCAGCCCCGGACTAGCGGGCAACTACGAG. It encodes CASSPGLAGNYE. The whole CDR3 protein is CASSPGLAGNYEQYF. Full variable domain (missing parts from reference TRBV5-4 and TRBJ2-7): ETGVTQSPTHLIKTRGQQVTLRCSSQSGHNTVSWYQQALGQGPQFIFQYYREEENGRGNFPPRFSGLQFPNYSSELNVNALELDDSALYLCASSPGLAGNYEQYFGPGTRLTVT.

CDR3 in amino acids: CASSPTSGGAVQPQHF. The covered CDR3 bases are TGTGCCAGCTCACCCACCTCGGGAGGGGCGGTTCAGCCC. The J gene is TRBJ1-5, the V gene TRBV18, with a possible D match to TRBD1 (5 bases). From the germline J gene comes the end of the CDR3, since the read stops 3 residues before it. Germline values: CDR1 KGHSH, CDR2 LQKENI. V shed 3 bases and J shed 6 bases, with 18 bases lying between them. The CDR3 has 16 residues.

This clone was counted many times. The read gets to within 3 residues of the CDR3 end, and the germline J gene fills in the rest. The chain recombines TRBV10-1 with TRBJ2-4, with D maybe TRBD1 (7 bases). From germline, CDR1 is WNHNN and CDR2 SYGVQD (reference sequence). The CDR3 has 13 residues. V was cut by 4 bases and J by 5 bases, with 9 bases left in between. CDR3 loop: CASSGGTENIQYF. The part of the CDR3 DNA that was read is TGCGCCAGCAGTGGCGGGACAGAAAACATT.

This clone was recorded many times. The read ends 3 residues early relative to the CDR3; the germline J gene fills the gap. Other nucleotide sequences in the sample specify the same CDR3. The V and J genes are TRBV7-6 and TRBJ2-7; 7 bases align to TRBD1. The CDR3 totals 14 residues. Germline values: CDR1 SGHVS, CDR2 FNYEAQ. Unmatched junction bases numbered 5, after V lost 3 bases and J lost 3 bases. The CDR3 region is CASSLGRGSYEQYF. CDR3 bases read: TGTGCCAGCAGCTTGGGCAGGGGGAGCTACGAG.

In its sample, this clone was seen a few times. The CDR3 goes on 3 residues after the read ends, and that part is filled in from the germline J gene. This rearrangement joins TRBV11-3 to TRBJ2-7, with 10 bases fitting TRBD2. Germline values: CDR1 SGHNT, CDR2 YENEEA. This CDR3 region has 13 residues. The trim removed 5 bases at V and 5 bases at J, leaving 3 bases unmatched. Partial CDR3 DNA: TGTGCCAGCAGCCCTAGCGGGAGCGACGAG. It codes for CASSPSGSDE. The whole CDR3 sequence reads CASSPSGSDEQYF.

This clone occurred many times. The CDR3 end lies 3 residues beyond the end of the read and is filled in from the germline J gene. J is TRBJ2-7 and V is TRBV7-9; 12 bases line up with TRBD2. Germline loops: CDR1 SEHNR, CDR2 FQNEAQ (reference sequence). There are 15 residues in the CDR3. V gave up 5 bases and J gave up 2 bases; unmatched junction bases: 4. CDR3 residues: CASSRRTSGTYEQYF. The part of the CDR3 DNA that was read is TGTGCCAGCAGCCGTCGGACTAGCGGGACCTACGAG.

This clone was counted ten times or more. Sequencing ends 3 residues short of the CDR3 end; the germline J gene provides the rest. This chain connects TRBV7-2 to TRBJ2-7; 10 bases fit TRBD2. There are 14 residues in the CDR3. The trim removed 6 bases at V and 3 bases at J, leaving 5 bases unmatched. Germline assignment: CDR1 SGHTA and CDR2 FQGNSA. CDR3 amino acids: CASSGLAGDYEQYF. The CDR3 DNA, read in part, is TGTGCCAGCAGTGGGCTAGCGGGAGACTACGAG.

This clone was found many times. The sequenced part of the CDR3 DNA is TGTGCCAGCAGTCTTAGCGGGAGGGAGTACAATGAG. This sequence encodes CASSLSGREYNE. The whole CDR3 protein is CASSLSGREYNEQFF. This chain connects TRBV12-3 or TRBV12-4 to TRBJ2-1; 11 nucleotides align to TRBD2. The sequence runs out 3 residues before the end of the CDR3; the remainder is reconstructed from the germline J gene. Losses at the gene ends were 5 bases for V and 4 bases for J; bases not matched to a gene: 4. The CDR3 covers 15 residues.

The table lists this clone with many counts. Read sequence stops 3 residues before the CDR3 end, and the germline J gene provides the missing end. This chain links TRBV20-1 with TRBJ2-1, with 9 positions matching TRBD2. The V gene end was trimmed by 8 bases and the J gene end by 6 bases; junction bases not matched to a gene: 8. Per germline, CDR1 DFQATT and CDR2 SNEGSKA (reference sequence). This CDR3 comprises 13 residues. Partial CDR3 DNA: TGCAGTCATAGCGGGAGCGGCTCCAATGAG. This codes for CSHSGSGSNE. In full, the CDR3 reads CSHSGSGSNEQFF.

This clone was found many times. Read data end 3 residues before the CDR3 end; the end is taken from the germline J gene. The chain uses TRBV19 and TRBJ2-1, with 12 bases that match TRBD2. The junction had 5 bases not matched to a gene; V was cut back by 5 bases and J by 9 bases. Per germline, CDR1 LNHDA and CDR2 SQIVND (reference sequence). This CDR3 region has 14 residues. The CDR3 sequence is CASSPRTSGVEQFF. The DNA read from the CDR3 is TGTGCCAGTAGTCCCCGGACTAGCGGGGTTGAG.

This clone was found many times. The CDR3 is cut off 3 residues early in the read; its end comes from the germline J gene. V is TRBV5-3 and J is TRBJ2-2; 8 nucleotides agree with TRBD2. TRBV5-3 belongs to the ORF category, with a function that is uncertain. The CDR3 extends over 16 amino acids. Unmatched junction bases numbered 7, after V lost 4 bases and J lost 2 bases. The CDR3 spells CARSPTSGVNTGELFF. The DNA read from the CDR3 is TGTGCCAGAAGCCCTACTAGCGGAGTTAACACCGGGGAG.